The T cell receptor beta chain under discussion was sequenced for a study of cytomegalovirus exposure and HLA in healthy donors. This clone was seen a handful of times. Trimming left V 4 bases short and J 2 bases short, with 10 bases between. The CDR3 has 14 amino acids. Per the germline V gene, CDR1 is LGHNA and CDR2 is YNFKEQ. The PCR employed 60 Vbeta primers together with 13 Jbeta primers. Sequencing was performed with immunoSEQ multiplex PCR; in TCRdb, only in-frame clones are kept and a portion is missing. Here the sample spans 150,000 to 160,000 clones, 74% being singletons. The sequenced sample consisted of PBMCs. This TCR derives from a man aged 25 to 40 in good health and CMV-seronegative. This chain links TRBV4-2 with TRBJ2-3; D may be TRBD2 (6 bases). The CDR3: CASSRGTDTDTQYF. The CDR3 DNA reads as TGTGCCAGCAGCCGCGGGACTGACACAGATACGCAGTATTTT.